The present entry profiles one TCR beta chain with its context. Its antigen is as yet unknown. The V and J ends lost 4 bases and 7 bases respectively, with 11 bases between them. Looked up from germline, CDR1 is ENHRY and CDR2 is SYGVKD. The CDR3 length is 12 residues. TCRdb's table, derived via immunoSEQ multiplex PCR, lists solely in-frame clones and lacks some. The sample holds some 59,000 clones, around 90% seen once. The data were taken from a study of OX40 agonist ivuxolimab in advanced cancers. Regarding the study as a whole: On average, a greater number of expanded clones characterised CD8+ T cells relative to CD4+.

The sequences come from CD4+ or CD8+ T cells sorted from blood, collected in a trial of the OX40 agonist ivuxolimab. The source of this sequence is an adult with an advanced solid tumor such as melanoma, head and neck, liver or kidney cancer. The chain couples TRBV10-3 to TRBJ2-7; D gene ambiguous. The chain's CDR3 is CAISGSPWEQYF. The CDR3 DNA is TGTGCCATCAGTGGGTCCCCGTGGGAGCAGTACTTC.